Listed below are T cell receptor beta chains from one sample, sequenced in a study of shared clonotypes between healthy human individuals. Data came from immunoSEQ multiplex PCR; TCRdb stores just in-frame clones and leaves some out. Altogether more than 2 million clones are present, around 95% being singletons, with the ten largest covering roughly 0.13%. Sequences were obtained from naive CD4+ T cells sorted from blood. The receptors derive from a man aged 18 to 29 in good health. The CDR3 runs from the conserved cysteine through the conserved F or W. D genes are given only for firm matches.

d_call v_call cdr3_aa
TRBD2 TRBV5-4 CASSTGGLASTGELFF
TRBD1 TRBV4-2 CASSQQTGGVYNEQFF
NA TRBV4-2 CASSQDLRGYF
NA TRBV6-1 CASSEGSPYKGEQYF
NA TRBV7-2 CASSLPGSGNTIYF
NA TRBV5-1 CASSLDIRASGNTIYF
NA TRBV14 CASSQELYTEAFF
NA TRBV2 CASSEEMSSLAKNIQYF
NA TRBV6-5 CASSYSSGGQDTQYF
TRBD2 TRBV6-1 CASITAGDSYEQYF
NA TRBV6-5 CASSPRVEWNTEAFF
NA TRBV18 CASSPGVAYEQYF
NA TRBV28 CASSSRAGWETQYF
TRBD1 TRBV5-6 CASYLTGSPYEQYF
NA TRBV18 CASSHLPGLRTLQETQYF
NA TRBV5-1 CASSSRDGNTEAFF
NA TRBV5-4 CASSLAGREKTYEQYF
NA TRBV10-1 CASSESGPGETQYF
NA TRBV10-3 CAILKGIQGNTEAFF
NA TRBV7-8 CASSAGSGSQPQHF
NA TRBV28 CASSQRFLAPTYEQYF
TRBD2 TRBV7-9 CASSLALAGETQYF
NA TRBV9 CASSVEYGVGNTIYF
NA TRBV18 CASSPLGLTYNEQFF
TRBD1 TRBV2 CASGENRGIDTQYF
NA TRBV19 CASTGGAEAFF
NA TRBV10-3 CAISGGVSYNEQFF
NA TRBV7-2 CASSLQFHGGYTF
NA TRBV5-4 CASSPQQGSTEAFF
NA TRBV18 CASSPSMDISTDTQYF
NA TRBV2 CASSLLGTGELFF
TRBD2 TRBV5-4 CASSLGAGVTREQYF
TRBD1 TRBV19 CASGSQGAPGQPQHF
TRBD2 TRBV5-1 CASSGGSSGEYNEQFF
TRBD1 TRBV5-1 CASSFETGRDSPLHF
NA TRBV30 CAWSVRARGEAFF
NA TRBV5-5 CASRITGSEKLFF
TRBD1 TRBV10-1 CASSERQGRTDTQYF
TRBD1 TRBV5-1 CASSKDRAAYEQYF
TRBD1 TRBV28 CASRTGNIEAFF
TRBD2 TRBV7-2 CASSLMERGRGTQYF
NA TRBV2 CASTRGLNYGYTF
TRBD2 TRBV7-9 CASSLAGRAQETQYF
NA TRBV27 CASSFAGTGQPQHF
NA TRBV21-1 CASSKWGAEYF
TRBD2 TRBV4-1 CASSGAGLVGEQYF
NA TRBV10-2 CASCLHRSNTGELFF
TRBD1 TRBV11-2 CASSLVGTGNYGYTF
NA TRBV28 CASSQGATGELFF
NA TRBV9 CASTRGDTDTQYF
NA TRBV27 CASSLGSNSPLHF
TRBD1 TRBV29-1 CSVTGTGRNEAFF
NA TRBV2 CASSSTVSLIF
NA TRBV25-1 CASSGGLDSSSYNSPLHF
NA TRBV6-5 CASSSHYTDTQYF
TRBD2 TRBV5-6 CASSLGAGGPQETQYF
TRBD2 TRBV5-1 CASSLGLAGVLRSSYNEQFF
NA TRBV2 CASSENPGDQPQHF
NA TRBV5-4 CASSTTTRSSYEQYF
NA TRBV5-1 CASSIDYGYTF